The rows below give T cell receptor beta chains drawn from one sample of a study of blood T cell repertoires in COVID-19. TCRdb's table, derived via immunoSEQ multiplex PCR, lists solely in-frame clones and lacks some. Of about 68,000 clones in the sample, over 75% were seen once. The specimen was peripheral blood. These receptors were collected from a man in his forties with COVID-19, enrolled during active disease. Each CDR3 is given without its conserved first and last residue. Each record gives: V gene, J gene, clone size, CDR3 protein. Where a row states a size, it is once, few, many or the class of an expanded clone; other rows omit it.

v_call: TRBV19
j_call: TRBJ1-5
clone_size: .
cdr3_aa: ASSQPTQGTRNQPQH

v_call: TRBV30
j_call: TRBJ1-4
clone_size: .
cdr3_aa: AWNLREGEKLF

v_call: TRBV6-1
j_call: TRBJ2-2
clone_size: once
cdr3_aa: ASSEDSIVSGELF

v_call: TRBV6-4
j_call: TRBJ1-5
clone_size: .
cdr3_aa: ASHRQGASNQPQH

v_call: TRBV7-2
j_call: TRBJ2-7
clone_size: few
cdr3_aa: ASSHDRTGKGEQY

v_call: TRBV14
j_call: TRBJ2-1
clone_size: .
cdr3_aa: ASSQGDRGHTEQF

v_call: TRBV2
j_call: TRBJ2-1
clone_size: .
cdr3_aa: ASTFDSTRLEQF

v_call: TRBV6-5
j_call: TRBJ1-5
clone_size: .
cdr3_aa: ASRSGGAGNQPQH

v_call: TRBV28
j_call: TRBJ1-6
clone_size: .
cdr3_aa: ASTGQPNSPLH

v_call: TRBV5-1
j_call: TRBJ2-3
clone_size: .
cdr3_aa: ASSSSGGVIDTQY

v_call: TRBV3-1/TRBV3-2
j_call: TRBJ2-3
clone_size: .
cdr3_aa: ASSQGITQY

v_call: TRBV4-1
j_call: TRBJ2-2
clone_size: .
cdr3_aa: ASSHDPGGELF

v_call: TRBV2
j_call: TRBJ2-2
clone_size: .
cdr3_aa: ASSRSDREAGELF

v_call: TRBV20-1
j_call: TRBJ1-2
clone_size: .
cdr3_aa: SASRGQGRDYGYT

v_call: TRBV3-1/TRBV3-2
j_call: TRBJ2-1
clone_size: .
cdr3_aa: ASSPWTTPADNEQF

v_call: TRBV5-1
j_call: TRBJ2-5
clone_size: .
cdr3_aa: ASSLDPVTWTQY

v_call: TRBV19
j_call: TRBJ1-6
clone_size: .
cdr3_aa: ASSAGTASPLH

v_call: TRBV28
j_call: TRBJ2-7
clone_size: .
cdr3_aa: ASSPFLRDNTRD

v_call: TRBV3-1/TRBV3-2
j_call: TRBJ2-5
clone_size: .
cdr3_aa: ASSQGRRGPSKTQY

v_call: TRBV10-3
j_call: TRBJ2-5
clone_size: .
cdr3_aa: AISGGDRLQETQY

v_call: TRBV2
j_call: TRBJ2-5
clone_size: once
cdr3_aa: ATTPRGFAQETQY

v_call: TRBV5-1
j_call: TRBJ1-1
clone_size: .
cdr3_aa: ASSYDMNTEAF

v_call: TRBV5-6
j_call: TRBJ1-3
clone_size: .
cdr3_aa: ASSSTGGSGNTIY

v_call: TRBV7-2
j_call: TRBJ2-2
clone_size: .
cdr3_aa: ASSPGQWNTGELF

v_call: TRBV18
j_call: TRBJ2-7
clone_size: .
cdr3_aa: ASSGDTFGYEQY